Listed below are T cell receptor beta chains from one sample, sequenced in a study of CXCR3-negative and CXCR3-positive naive CD8 T cells. TCRdb re-called the 5' RACE reads and gives one entry per CDR3 protein, without DNA. The sample includes about 58,000 distinct CDR3 sequences. The sequenced sample consisted of naive CXCR3- CD8+ T cells from blood. The receptors here all came from a human donor in good health. Some clones in this sample may be carry-over from other donors' samples. Both conserved end residues are part of each CDR3. Not every row has a clone size; where given, it reads once, few, many or a size class.

abundance | j_gene | v_gene | CDR3aa
. | TRBJ1-6 | TRBV7-6 | CASSLGLQGGSPLHF
. | TRBJ2-5 | TRBV23-1 | CASSDPRCGQETQYF
. | TRBJ2-2 | TRBV7-9 | CASSLSSGVNTGELFF
. | TRBJ2-1 | TRBV4-3 | CASSQDRSGPYNEQFF
. | TRBJ2-1 | TRBV12-3/TRBV12-4 | CASSSRTSGGNYNEQFF
. | TRBJ2-2 | TRBV12-3/TRBV12-4 | CASNFIPGTATTGELFF
. | TRBJ1-1 | TRBV7-9 | CASSFESRTELNTEAFF
. | TRBJ2-2 | TRBV14 | CASSTRGGVSTGELFF
. | TRBJ2-2 | TRBV4-3 | CASSRGTPNTGELFF
. | TRBJ1-1 | TRBV10-3 | CAISESLENTEAFF
. | TRBJ1-1 | TRBV27 | CAIKPGTANTEAFF
. | TRBJ1-2 | TRBV7-8 | CASSPDGTHYGYTF
. | TRBJ2-1 | TRBV20-1 | CSASQEQGQEVVDNEQFF
. | TRBJ2-7 | TRBV11-2 | CASSQGASVFYEQYF
. | TRBJ2-7 | TRBV28 | CASSQPGPYEQYF
. | TRBJ2-3 | TRBV14 | CASSQDLGGPRADTQYF
. | TRBJ2-7 | TRBV6-2/TRBV6-3 | CASSSTYEQYF
. | TRBJ1-1 | TRBV7-8 | CASSPSQQFTEAFF
. | TRBJ2-1 | TRBV27 | CASSAYNEQFF
. | TRBJ2-1 | TRBV6-2/TRBV6-3 | CASIPGQGGDEQFF
medium-sized | TRBJ2-1 | TRBV7-6 | CASSWGLAGGPDDNEQFF
. | TRBJ1-2 | TRBV5-1 | CASSPASGTASYGYTF
. | TRBJ2-5 | TRBV5-6 | CASSLGGWTGADQETQYF
. | TRBJ1-5 | TRBV29-1 | CSVDGGRNQPQHF
. | TRBJ2-5 | TRBV12-3/TRBV12-4 | CASSLNVQETQYF
. | TRBJ2-7 | TRBV7-2 | CASSLRVWREQYF
. | TRBJ2-7 | TRBV19 | CASSIDPWTGPYEQYF
. | TRBJ1-1 | TRBV27 | CASSLYLNTEAFF
. | TRBJ2-3 | TRBV5-1 | CASRLVEGATDTQYF
. | TRBJ1-1 | TRBV27 | CASSPRLGLGAEAFF
. | TRBJ2-7 | TRBV25-1 | CASSESPGAYEQYF
. | TRBJ1-4 | TRBV12-3/TRBV12-4 | CASSLAERDEKLFF
. | TRBJ2-1 | TRBV28 | CAILTGEYEQFF